Shown below are 23 T cell receptor beta chains from a single sample sequenced in a study of T-cell reconstitution after alpha-beta-depleted transplantation in children. A library of TCRbeta sequences, prepared with unique molecular identifiers, was generated. Each CDR3 protein is one row after TCRdb ran MiXCR on the PCR reads. Here the sample spans some 70,000 distinct CDR3 sequences, around 6.6% being singletons. Sequenced material: PBMCs from the stem cell graft donor, taken from the stem cell graft. These receptors were obtained from a human donor who donated a stem cell graft to a child with acute lymphoblastic leukemia.

This clonotype was seen ten or more times. The V gene is TRBV9, the J gene TRBJ2-1; 9 nucleotides match TRBD2. V was clipped by 4 bases and J by 1 base; unmatched bases: 6. Germline V gene data show CDR1 as SGDLS and CDR2 as YYNGEE. The CDR3 consists of 16 residues. The CDR3 reads CASSNSGLASYNEQFF. Written as DNA, the CDR3 is TGTGCCAGCAGCAATTCGGGACTAGCATCCTACAATGAGCAGTTCTTC.

This clonotype was seen more than once but under ten times. The V call is TRBV28, the J call TRBJ1-1; TRBD1 agrees at 9 bases. Trimming removed 4 bases from V and 0 bases from J; junction bases left unmatched: 0. There are 14 residues in the CDR3. Germline V gene data show CDR1 as MDHEN and CDR2 as SYDVKM. The CDR3 sequence is CASSWDRVNTEAFF. CDR3 bases: TGTGCCAGCAGTTGGGACAGGGTGAACACTGAAGCTTTCTTT. Complete variable domain (other parts from reference TRBV28 and TRBJ1-1): DVKVTQSSRYLVKRTGEKVFLECVQDMDHENMFWYRQDPGLGLRLIYFSYDVKMKEKGDIPEGYSVSREKKERFSLILESASTNQTSMYLCASSWDRVNTEAFFGQGTRLTVV.

This clonotype was detected a few times. This chain links TRBV10-3 with TRBJ1-5; unclear D gene. The ends were cut back, 1 base at V and 3 bases at J, with 7 bases in the middle. The CDR3 runs to 14 residues. Germline loops: CDR1 ENHRY, CDR2 SYGVKD. DNA for the CDR3: TGTGCCATCAGTGAGTACAGTTCCAATCAGCCCCAGCATTTT. This translates into CAISEYSSNQPQHF.

The rearrangement uses TRBV7-6 and TRBJ2-1, with 13 bases matching TRBD2. The CDR3 has 22 residues. After removal of 0 bases from V and 4 bases from J, the junction contained 18 bases not matched to a gene. Looked up from germline, CDR1 is SGHVS and CDR2 is FNYEAQ. This chain's CDR3 is CASSLADVFWTSGSPHYNEQFF. The CDR3 DNA follows: TGTGCCAGCAGCTTAGCGGACGTCTTTTGGACTAGCGGGAGCCCCCATTACAATGAGCAGTTCTTC.

This clonotype was recorded many times. V usage is TRBV4-3 and J usage is TRBJ1-1, with 7 bases lining up with TRBD1. The CDR3 loop spans 16 amino acids. Germline V gene data show CDR1 as LGHNA and CDR2 as YSLEER. V lost 1 base, J lost 2 bases, and 7 bases stayed unmatched. CDR3 bases: TGCGCCAGCAGCCAAGGTAGCGACAGGGATAACACTGAAGCTTTCTTT. The encoded protein is CASSQGSDRDNTEAFF.

This clonotype has at least ten counts. The chain joins TRBV7-3 to TRBJ2-3; TRBD2 is a possible D gene (6 bases). V gave up 3 bases and J gave up 4 bases, with 14 bases separating them. Germline V lookup: CDR1 SGHTA, CDR2 FQGTGA. The CDR3 has 15 residues. CDR3 in DNA: TGTGCCAGCAGCTTGGGGGGTCAAAAGGCAGATACGCAGTATTTT. Protein sequence: CASSLGGQKADTQYF.

Notes on this clonotype: One end of the junction varies from germline; a read error may be responsible. The chain's CDR3 is CASSLGVGADLF. As DNA, the CDR3 is TGTGCCAGCAGCTTGGGGGTGGGTGCCGATCTCTTT. The chain uses TRBV5-6 and TRBJ1-1, with no clear D. Per the germline V gene, CDR1 is SGHDT and CDR2 is YYEEEE. There are 12 residues in the CDR3.

This clonotype showed up many times. The chain couples TRBV20-1 to TRBJ2-1, with TRBD2 identical over 8 bases. The germline V gene has CDR1 DFQATT and CDR2 SNEGSKA (reference sequence). The J segment lost 7 bases and the V segment lost 3 bases, leaving 8 bases of the junction unmatched. This CDR3 comprises 14 residues. In nucleotides, the CDR3 is TGCAGTGCTAGGTATCCGGGAGGGCTTAATGAGCAGTTCTTC. It specifies CSARYPGGLNEQFF.

The chain couples TRBV19 to TRBJ2-7; D not resolved. Germline V gives CDR1 LNHDA, CDR2 SQIVND (reference sequence). The germline V and J ends were trimmed by 6 bases and 5 bases, with 14 bases remaining between them. This CDR3 spans 13 amino acids. CDR3 sequence: CASRGWADNEQYF. CDR3 nucleotides: TGTGCCAGTAGGGGCTGGGCAGACAACGAGCAGTACTTC.

The chain links TRBV9 to TRBJ2-1; D assignment may be TRBD1 or TRBD2 (6 bases each). Germline V gene lookup returns CDR1 SGDLS and CDR2 YYNGEE. The CDR3 loop spans 16 amino acids. The V and J ends lost 0 bases and 4 bases respectively, with 14 bases between them. The CDR3 is CASSVEGGPRYNEQFF. CDR3 nucleotide sequence: TGTGCCAGCAGCGTAGAAGGGGGGCCTCGATACAATGAGCAGTTCTTC. Based on the CDR3 plus reference TRBV9 and TRBJ2-1, the full variable domain is DSGVTQTPKHLITATGQRVTLRCSPRSGDLSVYWYQQSLDQGLQFLIQYYNGEERAKGNILERFSAQQFPDLHSELNLSSLELGDSALYFCASSVEGGPRYNEQFFGPGTRLTVL.

Ten or more counts support this clonotype. This chain uses TRBV7-8 with TRBJ2-7, with 11 bases that match TRBD1. This CDR3 has 16 amino acids. V was pared by 1 base and J by 2 bases, with 4 bases of the junction left unmatched. The germline gives CDR1 SGHVS, CDR2 FQNEAQ. The CDR3 DNA sequence: TGTGCCAGCAGCTTAGAGTCGGGACAGGGGGCCTACGAGCAGTACTTC. Translating gives CASSLESGQGAYEQYF.

This chain joins TRBV6-5 and TRBJ2-1; D is perhaps TRBD2 (5 bases). V gave up 0 bases and J gave up 9 bases, with 18 bases separating them. The germline V gene has CDR1 MNHEY and CDR2 SVGAGI. The CDR3 extends over 16 amino acids. The CDR3 bases are TGTGCCAGCAGTTACTCCGGCACGGGGAAGGAAGTTGAGCAGTTCTTC. It yields the protein CASSYSGTGKEVEQFF.

With regard to this clonotype: The junction differs from germline at one of its ends, possibly a read error. The V gene is TRBV3-1, the J gene TRBJ2-1, with a weak D call TRBD2 (6 bases). Germline CDR1 and CDR2: LGHDT and YNNKEL (reference sequence). The CDR3 spans 17 residues. The CDR3 sequence: CASCQQLAGSSYNEQFF. The CDR3, as DNA: TGTGCCAGCTGCCAACAGCTCGCGGGGAGCTCCTACAATGAGCAGTTCTTC.

This clonotype was seen many times. The chain uses TRBV7-8 and TRBJ2-7; TRBD1 might be the D (5 bases). The CDR3 has 12 amino acids. From germline, CDR1 is SGHVS and CDR2 FQNEAQ. Trimming cost V 4 bases and J 5 bases, with 9 bases left between them. DNA for the CDR3: TGTGCCAGCAGCTCAACAGGACACGAGCAGTACTTC. This sequence encodes CASSSTGHEQYF.

This clonotype was recorded at least ten times. The chain employs TRBV4-3 and TRBJ1-2; D is uncertain. There are 15 residues in the CDR3. CDR1 and CDR2 from the germline V gene are LGHNA and YSLEER. V was trimmed by 0 bases and J by 6 bases, leaving 14 bases between them. In DNA, the CDR3 is TGCGCCAGCAGCCAAGAAGGGTTGGGTCGGGATGGCTACACCTTC. Residues: CASSQEGLGRDGYTF.

This clonotype was counted only a few times. The chain combines TRBV6-2 or TRBV6-3 with TRBJ1-2; 7 bases line up with TRBD1. Germline V gene lookup returns CDR1 MNHEY and CDR2 SVGEGT. CDR3 length: 14 amino acids. V was pared by 4 bases and J by 4 bases, with 6 bases of the junction left unmatched. In nucleotides, the CDR3 is TGTGCCAGCAGTTCGCCGGGACAGCTCTATGGCTACACCTTC. This encodes CASSSPGQLYGYTF.

The chain joins TRBV20-1 to TRBJ2-3, with a tentative D call TRBD2 (5 bases). Trimming pared 2 bases from V and 2 bases from J, leaving 8 bases between. Per germline, CDR1 DFQATT and CDR2 SNEGSKA (reference sequence). The length of the CDR3 is 13 residues. The CDR3 coding sequence is TGCAGTGCTAGACCCCTAGCCACAGATACGCAGTATTTT. This codes for CSARPLATDTQYF.

This clonotype was seen many times. The rearrangement joins TRBV12-3 or TRBV12-4 to TRBJ1-3; no clear D gene. The V gene lost 1 base and the J gene lost 9 bases, with 4 bases spanning the gap. The CDR3 has 11 amino acids. CDR3 nucleotides: TGTGCCAGCAGTTTAGGGGCCACCATATATTTT. It translates to CASSLGATIYF.

The chain couples TRBV19 to TRBJ1-1; 7 nucleotides line up with TRBD1. Germline loops: CDR1 LNHDA, CDR2 SQIVND (reference sequence). V lost 5 bases to trimming and J lost 2 bases; unmatched junction nucleotides: 5. This CDR3 is built from 14 residues. In DNA, the CDR3 is TGTGCCAGTAGTCAGCGGGACAGAAACACTGAAGCTTTCTTT. Protein product: CASSQRDRNTEAFF.

This clonotype was observed at least ten times. The V and J genes are TRBV12-3 or TRBV12-4 and TRBJ1-4; D remains unclear. The V gene lost 2 bases and the J gene lost 9 bases, with 7 bases spanning the gap. This CDR3 has 12 residues. DNA for the CDR3: TGTGCCAGCAGTTTAAATTCCCAAAAACTGTTTTTT. Amino acids: CASSLNSQKLFF.

This clonotype has only a few counts. The chain is built from TRBV20-1 and TRBJ2-1; D unresolved. CDR1 and CDR2 from the germline V gene are DFQATT and SNEGSKA (reference sequence). This CDR3 contains 11 residues. The V and J ends lost 2 bases and 12 bases respectively, with 11 bases between them. In DNA form, the CDR3 reads TGCAGTGCTAGACCGGAAATAGTGCAGTTCTTC. As protein: CSARPEIVQFF.

The chain joins TRBV6-2 or TRBV6-3 to TRBJ2-2; D gene uncertain. V was trimmed by 8 bases and J by 4 bases, leaving 20 bases between them. CDR3 length equals 16 residues. CDR1 is MNHEY, CDR2 SVGEGT, per germline. The DNA for the CDR3 is TGTGCCAGCCATAGTAGAGGACCAGCGATCACCGGGGAGCTGTTTTTT. Translation: CASHSRGPAITGELFF.

This rearrangement joins TRBV11-1 to TRBJ2-1, with D possibly being TRBD2 (5 bases). The CDR3 contains 13 residues. Germline V CDR1 and CDR2: SGHAT, FQDESV (reference sequence). V gave up 5 bases and J gave up 3 bases, with 8 bases separating them. For the CDR3, the DNA is TGTGCCAGCAGCGCTAGCAGCTACAATGAGCAGTTCTTC. This sequence encodes CASSASSYNEQFF.